These 25 T cell receptor beta chains came from one sample sequenced in a study of cytomegalovirus exposure and HLA in healthy donors. The primer mix had 60 Vbeta and 13 Jbeta primers. Sequenced by immunoSEQ multiplex PCR; TCRdb stores in-frame clones only, minus some. The sample includes about 190,000 clones, over 80% of them seen just once. The specimen sequenced was PBMCs. All receptors derive from a boy aged 2-9 years in good health and CMV-seronegative.

This chain connects TRBV7-8 to TRBJ2-5; 12 bases are a match to TRBD2. Per germline, CDR1 SGHVS and CDR2 FQNEAQ. This CDR3 has 17 residues. V lost 5 bases, J lost 8 bases, and 15 bases stayed unmatched. CDR3 bases: TGTGCCAGCAGCCTTCGGGCTAGCGGGGGGGCACTTGAAACCCAGTACTTC. It codes for CASSLRASGGALETQYF.

The V gene is TRBV9, the J gene TRBJ1-2, with D perhaps matching TRBD1 (5 bases). CDR1 and CDR2 (germline): SGDLS, YYNGEE. The CDR3 has 13 residues. V lost 3 bases and J lost 6, with 12 bases in between. The CDR3: CASSARVGHGYTF. The CDR3 DNA reads TGTGCCAGCAGCGCAAGGGTGGGGCATGGCTACACCTTC.

The rearrangement links TRBV2 to TRBJ2-5; 14 bases map to TRBD2. This CDR3 has 16 amino acids. The trim removed 4 bases at V and 5 bases at J, leaving 6 bases unmatched. Germline CDR1 is SNHLY and CDR2 is FYNNEI. The CDR3: CASSVRLAGGRETQYF. CDR3 coding DNA: TGTGCCAGCAGTGTTCGACTAGCGGGGGGGCGTGAGACCCAGTACTTC.

V is TRBV7-7 and J is TRBJ2-7; 7 bases are a match to TRBD1. The CDR3 sequence is 17 residues long. Unmatched junction bases numbered 12, after V lost 2 bases and J lost 2 bases. The V gene's germline CDR1 is SSHAT and CDR2 FNYEAQ (reference sequence). The CDR3 sequence is CASSLRGVRGHTYEQYV. The CDR3 DNA follows: TGTGCCAGCAGCTTACGGGGTGTAAGGGGGCACACCTACGAGCAGTACGTC.

The chain carries TRBV2 and TRBJ2-5; 12 bases line up with TRBD2. Trimming cost V 6 bases and J 1 base; bases outside gene matches: 3. The V gene's germline CDR1 is SNHLY and CDR2 FYNNEI. The CDR3 has 15 amino acids. The CDR3 is CASRPTSGGQETQYF. The CDR3 DNA sequence: TGTGCCAGCAGGCCGACTAGCGGGGGCCAAGAGACCCAGTACTTC.

The chain couples TRBV29-1 to TRBJ2-1, with D maybe TRBD2 (5 bases). This CDR3 has 12 amino acids. V lost 5 bases and J lost 5, with 10 bases in between. CDR1 is SQVTM and CDR2 is ANQGSEA in the germline V gene. Here the CDR3 DNA reads TGCAGCGTTCTCGGGATCCACAATGAGCAGTTCTTC. It encodes CSVLGIHNEQFF.

This clone was picked up a small number of times. This chain links TRBV14 with TRBJ1-2; perhaps TRBD1 as D (6 bases). CDR1 is SGHDN, CDR2 FVKESK, per germline. Trimming removed 4 bases at V and 8 bases at J, with 14 bases between. The CDR3 totals 13 residues. The CDR3 region has the DNA TGTGCCAGCAGCCCGAACAGGGCGGGCGGCTACACCTTC. It translates to CASSPNRAGGYTF.

The chain recombines TRBV30 with TRBJ1-1; 8 bases align to TRBD1. With 0 bases clipped from V and 1 base from J, the junction kept 1 base outside the gene matches. From germline, CDR1 is GTSNPN and CDR2 SVGIG (reference sequence). The CDR3 spans 14 residues. The CDR3 loop is CAWSVDRGNTEAFF. For the CDR3, the DNA is TGTGCCTGGAGTGTAGACAGGGGGAACACTGAAGCTTTCTTT.

This chain links TRBV27 with TRBJ1-1; tentatively, D is TRBD1 (5 bases). The germline gives CDR1 MNHEY, CDR2 SMNVEV (reference sequence). The CDR3 runs 14 residues. V was trimmed by 5 bases and J by 0 bases, leaving 10 bases between them. The CDR3 protein is CASSPRGMNTEAFF. The CDR3 coding sequence is TGTGCCAGCAGTCCCCGGGGGATGAACACTGAAGCTTTCTTT.

The chain employs TRBV27 and TRBJ2-4; D is unresolved. V was cut by 4 bases and J by 0 bases, with 10 bases left in between. This CDR3 contains 15 residues. The germline V gene has CDR1 MNHEY and CDR2 SMNVEV (reference sequence). CDR3 in amino acids: CASSSPGLAKNIQYF. As DNA, the CDR3 is TGTGCCAGCAGTTCCCCAGGTTTAGCCAAAAACATTCAGTACTTC.

J is TRBJ2-7 and V is TRBV7-9, with 7 bases fitting TRBD1. V gave up 3 bases and J gave up 3 bases; unmatched junction bases: 8. CDR3 length: 15 residues. Looked up from germline, CDR1 is SEHNR and CDR2 is FQNEAQ (reference sequence). CDR3 amino acids: CASSFKTGEYYEQYV. The CDR3 DNA sequence: TGTGCCAGCAGCTTTAAAACAGGGGAATACTACGAGCAGTACGTC.

V and J are TRBV9 and TRBJ2-5; TRBD1 matches 9 bases. V gave up 3 bases and J gave up 2 bases; unmatched junction bases: 5. CDR1 is SGDLS and CDR2 is YYNGEE in the germline V gene. CDR3 length: 15 amino acids. The CDR3 is CASSEYDRGQETQYF. The CDR3 bases are TGTGCCAGCAGCGAATACGACAGGGGGCAAGAGACCCAGTACTTC.

This clone was picked up one time. V usage is TRBV30 and J usage is TRBJ1-6; TRBD1 agrees at 8 bases. Trimming removed 5 bases from V and 7 bases from J; junction bases left unmatched: 7. Germline V CDR1 and CDR2: GTSNPN, SVGIG (reference sequence). CDR3 size: 14 residues. CDR3 sequence: CAWLSGQGNSPLHF. The CDR3 DNA reads TGTGCCTGGTTGTCAGGACAGGGCAATTCACCCCTCCACTTT.

There are a few counts of this clone. This chain joins TRBV7-9 and TRBJ2-6; 8 positions agree with TRBD1. J lost 2 bases, V lost 5 bases, and 8 bases had no gene match. The CDR3 has 17 residues. CDR1 is SEHNR and CDR2 is FQNEAQ in the germline V gene (reference sequence). CDR3 in amino acids: CASSGQGMSAGANVLTF. The CDR3 nucleotides read TGTGCCAGCAGCGGACAGGGTATGAGTGCTGGGGCCAACGTCCTGACTTTC.

The chain uses TRBV18 and TRBJ1-2, with 9 bases that match TRBD1. Germline CDR1 KGHSH, CDR2 LQKENI. After removal of 5 bases from V and 6 bases from J, the junction contained 7 bases not matched to a gene. This CDR3 spans 14 amino acids. The CDR3: CASSTRDRADGYTF. DNA of the CDR3: TGTGCCAGCTCAACCCGGGACAGGGCGGATGGCTACACCTTC.

The J gene is TRBJ1-2, the V gene TRBV9; 7 nucleotides line up with TRBD1. The CDR3 is 13 amino acids. After removal of 3 bases from V and 4 bases from J, the junction contained 3 bases not matched to a gene. Per germline, CDR1 SGDLS and CDR2 YYNGEE. The CDR3 here is CASSEQGSYGYTF. The CDR3 bases are TGTGCCAGCAGCGAACAGGGGTCCTATGGCTACACCTTC.

V is TRBV4-3 and J is TRBJ1-3, with D unclear. V was clipped by 0 bases and J by 0 bases, with 12 bases between them. The CDR3 loop spans 17 amino acids. CDR1 is LGHNA and CDR2 is YSLEER in the germline V gene. For the CDR3, the DNA is TGCGCCAGCAGCCAAGATACCTGGACTCTCTCTGGAAACACCATATATTTT. Protein sequence: CASSQDTWTLSGNTIYF.

The chain joins TRBV6-5 to TRBJ1-3; 7 bases are a match to TRBD1. From germline, CDR1 is MNHEY and CDR2 SVGAGI. Trimming removed 0 bases from V and 5 bases from J; junction bases left unmatched: 7. The length of the CDR3 is 16 residues. The CDR3 coding sequence is TGTGCCAGCAGTTACTCGCGAGGGGGCAAAAGAAACACCATATATTTT. Translated: CASSYSRGGKRNTIYF.

V usage is TRBV18 and J usage is TRBJ1-5; 7 bases line up with TRBD1. CDR3 length: 14 residues. V dropped 4 bases and J dropped 7; count of bases not matched to a gene: 7. The germline gives CDR1 KGHSH, CDR2 LQKENI. CDR3 residues: CASSLDRVGQPQHF. CDR3 DNA sequence: TGTGCCAGCTCACTCGACAGGGTTGGACAGCCCCAGCATTTT.

The chain recombines TRBV29-1 with TRBJ1-2; D possibly corresponds to TRBD1 (6 bases). Germline V gene sequence: CDR1 SQVTM, CDR2 ANQGSEA. The CDR3 is made up of 14 amino acids. V gave up 4 bases and J gave up 5 bases, with 17 bases separating them. CDR3 loop: CSVVLGGARYGYTF. CDR3 nucleotide sequence: TGCAGCGTTGTGTTAGGGGGGGCGCGGTATGGCTACACCTTC.

The chain joins TRBV5-4 to TRBJ1-1; no clear D. CDR3 size: 12 residues. Germline loops: CDR1 SGHNT, CDR2 YYREEE (reference sequence). V lost 0 bases, J lost 6 bases, and 6 bases lay in between. The CDR3 nucleotides read TGTGCCAGCAGCTTGGAGAGGGCTGAAGCTTTCTTT. It is translated as CASSLERAEAFF.

This chain uses TRBV5-4 with TRBJ1-4; 9 bases line up with TRBD1. V was clipped by 2 bases and J by 4 bases; unmatched bases: 6. Germline V gene data show CDR1 as SGHNT and CDR2 as YYREEE (reference sequence). CDR3 length equals 16 residues. Here the CDR3 DNA reads TGTGCCAGCAGCTTAACAGGGGGCATGGGTAATGAAAAACTGTTTTTT. This codes for CASSLTGGMGNEKLFF.

This clone was seen once. The V gene is TRBV2, the J gene TRBJ2-2; D perhaps matches TRBD2 (6 bases). The V gene's germline CDR1 is SNHLY and CDR2 FYNNEI. The CDR3 runs to 13 residues. The ends were cut back, 6 bases at V and 4 bases at J, with 9 bases in the middle. CDR3 in DNA: TGTGCCAGCAGGGACTACTTCACCGGGGAGCTGTTTTTT. Its protein is CASRDYFTGELFF.

The chain combines TRBV5-1 with TRBJ1-2; 12 bases line up with TRBD1. Trimming at V came to 2 bases and at J to 8 bases, leaving 7 bases not matched to a gene. The CDR3 runs 15 residues. The germline V gene encodes CDR1 SGHRS and CDR2 YFSETQ. CDR3 DNA sequence: TGCGCCAGCAGCTTACCGGGACAGGGGGCCTTGGGCTACACCTTC. Protein: CASSLPGQGALGYTF.

The chain carries TRBV9 and TRBJ2-5; tentatively, D is TRBD1 (6 bases). Judging by the DNA end, TRBJ2-7 fits better; the J call may be wrong. This CDR3 contains 15 residues. Per germline, CDR1 SGDLS and CDR2 YYNGEE. DNA of the CDR3: TGTGCCAGCAGCCTTCAGGGGTCCAGCTCCTACGAGCAGTACTTC. This codes for CASSLQGSSSYEQYF.